This T cell receptor (beta chain) was sequenced during a study of shared clonotypes between healthy human individuals. Findings and limits, study-wide: An effect of sequencing depth on clonotype sharing among donors was expected. Blood was the only sampled material, and tissue repertoires likely differ.

Profiled with immunoSEQ multiplex PCR; TCRdb holds only in-frame clones, not every one. The profile covers some 2,000,000 clones, with more than 90% appearing a single time and approximately 0.13% taken by the ten largest. With 5 bases removed from V and 5 bases from J, the gap between germline ends came to 15 bases. This CDR3 comprises 14 residues. Germline V gives CDR1 MNHEY, CDR2 SVGAGI. Concerning this clone: Antigen specificity is unknown.

Material for sequencing was naive CD4+ T cells sorted from blood. The subset was: CD45RA+ positively selected. The V gene is TRBV6-5, the J gene TRBJ1-1; D may be TRBD1 (6 bases). The receptor's source is a man between 18 and 29 years old in good health. CDR3 sequence: CASSKDRLTTEAFF. DNA for the CDR3: TGTGCCAGCAGTAAAGACAGGTTAACTACTGAAGCTTTCTTT.